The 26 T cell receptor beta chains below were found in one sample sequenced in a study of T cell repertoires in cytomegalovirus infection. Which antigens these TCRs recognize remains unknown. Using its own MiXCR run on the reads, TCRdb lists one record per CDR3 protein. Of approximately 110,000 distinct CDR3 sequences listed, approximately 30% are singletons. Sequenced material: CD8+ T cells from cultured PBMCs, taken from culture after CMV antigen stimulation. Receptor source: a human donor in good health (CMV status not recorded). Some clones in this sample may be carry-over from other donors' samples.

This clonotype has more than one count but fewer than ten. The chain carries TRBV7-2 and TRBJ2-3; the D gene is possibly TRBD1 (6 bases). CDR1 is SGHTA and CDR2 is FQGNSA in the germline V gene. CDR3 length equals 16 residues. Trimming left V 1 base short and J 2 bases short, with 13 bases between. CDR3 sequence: CASSLGPGGHTDTQYF. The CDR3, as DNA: TGTGCCAGCAGCTTAGGCCCTGGGGGACACACAGATACGCAGTATTTT.

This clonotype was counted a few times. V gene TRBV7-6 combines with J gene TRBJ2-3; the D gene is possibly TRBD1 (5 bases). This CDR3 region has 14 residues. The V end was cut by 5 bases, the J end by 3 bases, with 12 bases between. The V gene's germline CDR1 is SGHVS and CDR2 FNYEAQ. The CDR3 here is CASSPWQGTDTQYF. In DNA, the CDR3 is TGTGCCAGCAGCCCCTGGCAGGGTACAGATACGCAGTATTTT. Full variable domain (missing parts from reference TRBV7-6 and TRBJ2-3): GAGVSQSPRYKVTKRGQDVALRCDPISGHVSLYWYRQALGQGPEFLTYFNYEAQQDKSGLPNDRFSAERPEGSISTLTIQRTEQRDSAMYRCASSPWQGTDTQYFGPGTRLTVL.

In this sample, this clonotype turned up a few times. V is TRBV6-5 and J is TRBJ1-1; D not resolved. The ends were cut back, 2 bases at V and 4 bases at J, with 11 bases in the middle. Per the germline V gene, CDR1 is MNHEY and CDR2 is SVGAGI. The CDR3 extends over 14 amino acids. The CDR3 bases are TGTGCCAGCAGTTACGTATCGCTTACCACTGAAGCTTTCTTT. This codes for CASSYVSLTTEAFF.

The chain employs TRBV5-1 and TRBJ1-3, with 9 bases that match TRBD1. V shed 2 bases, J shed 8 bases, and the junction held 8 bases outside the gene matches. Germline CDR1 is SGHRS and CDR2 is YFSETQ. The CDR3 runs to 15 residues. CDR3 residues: CASSFETGGGYTIYF. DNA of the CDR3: TGCGCCAGCAGCTTCGAAACAGGGGGCGGGTACACCATATATTTT.

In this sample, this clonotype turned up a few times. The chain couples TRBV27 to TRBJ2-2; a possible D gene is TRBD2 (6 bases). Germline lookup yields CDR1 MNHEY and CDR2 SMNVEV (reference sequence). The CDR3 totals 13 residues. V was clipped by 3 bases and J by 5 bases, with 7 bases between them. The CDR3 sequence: CASSFGGTGELFF. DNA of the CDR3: TGTGCCAGCAGTTTTGGGGGGACCGGGGAGCTGTTTTTT.

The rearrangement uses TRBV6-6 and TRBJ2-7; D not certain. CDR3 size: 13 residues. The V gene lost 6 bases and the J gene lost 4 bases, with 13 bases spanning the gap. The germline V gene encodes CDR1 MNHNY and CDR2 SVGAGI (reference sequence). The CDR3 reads CASSNVIAYEQYF. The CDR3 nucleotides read TGTGCCAGCAGCAACGTCATCGCATACGAGCAGTACTTC.

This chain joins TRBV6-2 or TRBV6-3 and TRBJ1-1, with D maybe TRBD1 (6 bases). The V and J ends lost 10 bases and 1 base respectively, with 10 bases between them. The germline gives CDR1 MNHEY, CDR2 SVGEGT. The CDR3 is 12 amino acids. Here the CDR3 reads CATKGQNTEAFF. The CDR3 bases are TGTGCCACCAAGGGACAGAACACTGAAGCTTTCTTT.

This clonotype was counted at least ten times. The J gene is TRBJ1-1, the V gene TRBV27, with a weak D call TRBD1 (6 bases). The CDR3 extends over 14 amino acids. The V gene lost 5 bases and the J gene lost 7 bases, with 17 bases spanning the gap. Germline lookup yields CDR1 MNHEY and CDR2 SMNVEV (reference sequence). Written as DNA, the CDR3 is TGTGCCAGCAGTCAAGCCGGGGGCCGGGGTGAAGCTTTCTTT. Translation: CASSQAGGRGEAFF.

The CDR3 here is CSVEEPTGNYGYTF. The CDR3 DNA reads TGCAGCGTTGAAGAGCCGACGGGAAACTATGGCTACACCTTC. This chain uses TRBV29-1 with TRBJ1-2, with D hard to call. The CDR3 consists of 14 residues. CDR1 SQVTM and CDR2 ANQGSEA come from the germline V gene. V lost 0 bases and J lost 2, with 10 bases in between.

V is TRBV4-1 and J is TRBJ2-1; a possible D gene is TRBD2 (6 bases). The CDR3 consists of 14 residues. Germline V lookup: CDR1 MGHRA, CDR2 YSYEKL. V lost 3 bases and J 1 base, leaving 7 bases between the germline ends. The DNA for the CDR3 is TGCGCCAGCAGCCACGGGGGATCCTACAATGAGCAGTTCTTC. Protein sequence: CASSHGGSYNEQFF.

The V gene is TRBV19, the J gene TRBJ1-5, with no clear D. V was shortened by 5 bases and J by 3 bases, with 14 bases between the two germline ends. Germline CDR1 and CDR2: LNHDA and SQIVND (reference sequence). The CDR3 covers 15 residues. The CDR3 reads CASSPYGGSNQPQHF. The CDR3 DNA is TGTGCCAGTAGTCCCTATGGAGGCTCCAATCAGCCCCAGCATTTT.

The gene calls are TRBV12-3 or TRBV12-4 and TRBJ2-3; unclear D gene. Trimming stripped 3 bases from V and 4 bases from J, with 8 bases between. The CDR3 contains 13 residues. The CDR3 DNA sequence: TGTGCCAGCAGTTTGGCAGCCCCAGATACGCAGTATTTT. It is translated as CASSLAAPDTQYF.

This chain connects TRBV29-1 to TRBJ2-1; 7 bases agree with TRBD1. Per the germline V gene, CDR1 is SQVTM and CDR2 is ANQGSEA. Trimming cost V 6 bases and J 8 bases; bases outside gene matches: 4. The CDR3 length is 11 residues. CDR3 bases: TGCAGCGTCCAACAGGGGTATGAGCAGTTCTTC. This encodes CSVQQGYEQFF.

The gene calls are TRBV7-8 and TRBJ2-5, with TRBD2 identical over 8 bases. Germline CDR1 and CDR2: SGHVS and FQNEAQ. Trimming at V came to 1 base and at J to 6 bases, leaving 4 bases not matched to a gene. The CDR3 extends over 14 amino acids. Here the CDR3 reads CASSLGAGVKTQYF. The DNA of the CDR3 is TGTGCCAGCAGCTTAGGAGCGGGGGTTAAGACCCAGTACTTC.

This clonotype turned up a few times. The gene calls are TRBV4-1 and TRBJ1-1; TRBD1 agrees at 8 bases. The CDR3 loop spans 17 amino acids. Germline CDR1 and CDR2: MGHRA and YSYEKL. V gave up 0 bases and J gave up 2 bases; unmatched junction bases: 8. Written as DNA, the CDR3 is TGCGCCAGCAGCCAAGATCGGGGGCAGGGGGCCAACACTGAAGCTTTCTTT. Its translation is CASSQDRGQGANTEAFF.

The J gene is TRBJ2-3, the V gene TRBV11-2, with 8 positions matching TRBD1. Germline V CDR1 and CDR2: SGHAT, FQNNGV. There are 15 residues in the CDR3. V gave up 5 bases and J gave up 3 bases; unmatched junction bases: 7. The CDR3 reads CASSPGQGGTDTQYF. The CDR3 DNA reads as TGTGCCAGCAGCCCTGGACAGGGAGGAACAGATACGCAGTATTTT.

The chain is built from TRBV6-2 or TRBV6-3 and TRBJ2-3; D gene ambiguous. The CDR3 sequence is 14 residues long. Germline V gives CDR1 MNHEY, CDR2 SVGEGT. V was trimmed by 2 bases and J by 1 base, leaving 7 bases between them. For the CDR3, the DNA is TGTGCCAGCAGTTACGTGCTCCGCACAGATACGCAGTATTTT. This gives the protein CASSYVLRTDTQYF.

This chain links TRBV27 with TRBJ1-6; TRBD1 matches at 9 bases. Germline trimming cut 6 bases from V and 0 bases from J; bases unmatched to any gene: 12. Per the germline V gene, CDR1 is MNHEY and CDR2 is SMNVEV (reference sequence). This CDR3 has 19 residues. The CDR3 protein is CASRGIWDRASSYNSPLHF. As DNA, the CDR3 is TGTGCCAGCAGGGGTATCTGGGACAGGGCCAGCTCCTATAATTCACCCCTCCACTTT.

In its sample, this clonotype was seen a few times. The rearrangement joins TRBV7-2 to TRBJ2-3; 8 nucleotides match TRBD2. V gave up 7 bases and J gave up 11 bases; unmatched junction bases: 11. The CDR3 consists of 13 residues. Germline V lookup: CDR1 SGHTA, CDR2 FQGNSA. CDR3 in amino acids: CASTLPGGEWQYF. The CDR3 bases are TGTGCCAGCACCCTCCCCGGGGGGGAATGGCAGTATTTT.

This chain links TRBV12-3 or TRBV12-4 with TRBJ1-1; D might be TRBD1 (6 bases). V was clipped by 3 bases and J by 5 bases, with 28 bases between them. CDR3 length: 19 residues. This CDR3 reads CASSFNSQGFVPTATEAFF. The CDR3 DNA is TGTGCCAGCAGTTTTAACTCTCAGGGGTTTGTGCCCACGGCGACTGAAGCTTTCTTT.

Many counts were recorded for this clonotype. The CDR3 DNA follows: TGTGCCAGCAGCCCTCGTGACAGGGGAGGAACTGAAGCTTTCTTT. This sequence encodes CASSPRDRGGTEAFF. The chain joins TRBV7-6 to TRBJ1-1; 8 bases are a match to TRBD1. The V gene end was trimmed by 5 bases and the J gene end by 5 bases; junction bases not matched to a gene: 10. The CDR3 has 15 amino acids. The V gene's germline CDR1 is SGHVS and CDR2 FNYEAQ.

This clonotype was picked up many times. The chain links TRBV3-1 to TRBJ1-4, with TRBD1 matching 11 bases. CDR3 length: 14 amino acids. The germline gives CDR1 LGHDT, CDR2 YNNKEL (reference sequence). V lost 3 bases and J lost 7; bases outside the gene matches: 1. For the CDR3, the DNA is TGTGCCAGCAGCCAGGACAGGGGGCTTGAAAAACTGTTTTTT. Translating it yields CASSQDRGLEKLFF.

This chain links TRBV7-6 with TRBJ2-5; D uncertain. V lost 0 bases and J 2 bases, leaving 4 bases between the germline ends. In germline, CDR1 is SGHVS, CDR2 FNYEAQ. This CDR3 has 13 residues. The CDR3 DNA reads TGTGCCAGCAGCTTAGCGCGGCAAGAGACCCAGTACTTC. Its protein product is CASSLARQETQYF. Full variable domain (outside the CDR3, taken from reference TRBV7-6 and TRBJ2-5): GAGVSQSPRYKVTKRGQDVALRCDPISGHVSLYWYRQALGQGPEFLTYFNYEAQQDKSGLPNDRFSAERPEGSISTLTIQRTEQRDSAMYRCASSLARQETQYFGPGTRLLVL.

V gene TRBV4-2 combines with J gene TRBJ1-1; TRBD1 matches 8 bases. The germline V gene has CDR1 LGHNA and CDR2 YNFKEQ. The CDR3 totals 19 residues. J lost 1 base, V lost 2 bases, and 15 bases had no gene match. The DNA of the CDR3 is TGTGCCAGCAGCCAAAATCCCCCGGGACAGGTCCTACCGAACACTGAAGCTTTCTTT. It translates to CASSQNPPGQVLPNTEAFF.

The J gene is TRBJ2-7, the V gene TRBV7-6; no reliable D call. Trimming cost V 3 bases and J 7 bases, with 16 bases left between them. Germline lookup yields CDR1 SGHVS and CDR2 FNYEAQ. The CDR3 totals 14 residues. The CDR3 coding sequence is TGTGCCAGCAGCTTGGAACAGACCTCCTGGGAGCAGTACTTC. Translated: CASSLEQTSWEQYF.

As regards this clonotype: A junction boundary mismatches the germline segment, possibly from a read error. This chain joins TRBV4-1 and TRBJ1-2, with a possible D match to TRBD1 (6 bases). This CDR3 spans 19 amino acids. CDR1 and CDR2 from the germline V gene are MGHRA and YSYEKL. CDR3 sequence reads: CASSQGGLGQPGGSYGCTF. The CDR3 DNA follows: TGCGCCAGCAGCCAAGGGGGGCTGGGGCAACCTGGGGGCAGCTATGGCTGCACCTTC.